These T cell receptor beta chains were read from a single sample in a study of blood T cell repertoires in COVID-19. TCRdb's table, derived via immunoSEQ multiplex PCR, lists solely in-frame clones and lacks some. The profile shows around 210,000 clones, more than 80% of them singletons. The sample was peripheral blood. The receptor source for this set is a woman older than 75 with COVID-19, enrolled during active disease. The CDR3 runs from the conserved cysteine through the conserved F or W. Fields, in order: D gene, clone size, V gene, J gene, CDR3 protein, CDR3 DNA. The D gene is left open where the match is weak. Only part of the rows carry a size: once, few, many, or a class if the clone is expanded.

-	once	TRBV2	TRBJ2-7	CASRTGAYEQYF	TGTGCCAGCAGAACAGGTGCCTACGAGCAGTACTTC
-	-	TRBV18	TRBJ1-1	CASSPQVGNTEAFF	TGTGCCAGCTCACCGCAGGTTGGCAACACTGAAGCTTTCTTT
-	-	TRBV6-1	TRBJ1-1	CASSDQAYFEAFF	TGTGCCAGCAGTGACCAGGCTTATTTTGAAGCTTTCTTT
TRBD1	-	TRBV6-5	TRBJ2-7	CASRTSGTGMYEQYF	TGTGCCAGCAGAACCTCCGGGACAGGGATGTACGAGCAGTACTTC
TRBD1	-	TRBV24-1	TRBJ2-2	CATSEWTGDTGELFF	TGTGCCACCAGTGAGTGGACAGGGGACACCGGGGAGCTGTTTTTT
-	-	TRBV9	TRBJ1-4	CASSSRPLAPNEKLFF	TGTGCCAGCAGCTCCCGTCCCCTCGCGCCTAATGAAAAACTGTTTTTT
-	-	TRBV6-5	TRBJ1-1	CASSSPERNSEAFF	TGTGCCAGCAGTTCTCCTGAACGAAACTCTGAAGCTTTCTTT
TRBD1	-	TRBV6-2/TRBV6-3	TRBJ1-1	CASSYPQGAISTEAFF	TGTGCCAGCAGTTACCCACAGGGGGCGATTAGCACTGAAGCTTTCTTT
-	-	TRBV4-1	TRBJ2-3	CASSQDAVSTDTQYF	TGCGCCAGCAGCCAAGATGCGGTAAGCACAGATACGCAGTATTTT
TRBD1	-	TRBV19	TRBJ2-7	CASSLGTGAEQYF	TGTGCCAGTAGTCTCGGAACAGGGGCCGAGCAGTACTTC
-	-	TRBV29-1	TRBJ2-5	CSVERETQYF	TGCAGCGTTGAGAGGGAGACCCAGTACTTC
TRBD1	many	TRBV19	TRBJ1-5	CASSIWTGDQPQHF	TGTGCCAGTAGTATATGGACAGGCGATCAGCCCCAGCATTTT
-	-	TRBV2	TRBJ2-1	CARGGTEYNEQFF	TGTGCCAGAGGAGGGACAGAGTATAATGAGCAGTTCTTC
-	-	TRBV2	TRBJ1-5	CASRDRPNQPQHF	TGTGCCAGCAGAGACAGGCCTAATCAGCCCCAGCATTTT
-	-	TRBV9	TRBJ1-3	CASGVMASGNTIYF	TGTGCCAGCGGTGTGATGGCCTCTGGAAACACCATATATTTT
-	-	TRBV6-5	TRBJ1-1	CASSPPHSSEAFF	TGTGCCAGCTCCCCCCCCCACAGTTCGGAAGCTTTCTTT
TRBD1	-	TRBV2	TRBJ2-1	CASRTGVVTEQFF	TGTGCCAGCAGGACAGGGGTAGTAACTGAGCAGTTCTTC
-	-	TRBV9	TRBJ1-1	CASSSQVNPNTEAFF	TGTGCCAGCAGCTCTCAGGTTAATCCTAACACTGAAGCTTTCTTT
TRBD2	once	TRBV6-5	TRBJ2-3	CASLPSGSGTDTQYF	TGTGCCAGCCTACCTAGCGGGAGTGGGACAGATACGCAGTATTTT
TRBD1	-	TRBV5-1	TRBJ1-1	CASRLGPDREVGRTEAFF	TGCGCCAGCAGGCTAGGCCCCGACAGGGAGGTTGGGAGGACTGAAGCTTTCTTT
TRBD2	few	TRBV19	TRBJ2-1	CASSTSGGPYNEQFF	TGTGCCAGTAGCACTAGCGGGGGGCCTTACAATGAGCAGTTCTTC
-	-	TRBV7-9	TRBJ2-3	CASSNDRDTQYF	TGTGCCAGCAGCAATGACAGAGATACGCAGTATTTT
TRBD2	few	TRBV6-2/TRBV6-3	TRBJ2-1	CASSSGLAGPSYNEQFF	TGTGCCAGCAGTTCGGGACTAGCGGGTCCTTCCTACAATGAGCAGTTCTTC